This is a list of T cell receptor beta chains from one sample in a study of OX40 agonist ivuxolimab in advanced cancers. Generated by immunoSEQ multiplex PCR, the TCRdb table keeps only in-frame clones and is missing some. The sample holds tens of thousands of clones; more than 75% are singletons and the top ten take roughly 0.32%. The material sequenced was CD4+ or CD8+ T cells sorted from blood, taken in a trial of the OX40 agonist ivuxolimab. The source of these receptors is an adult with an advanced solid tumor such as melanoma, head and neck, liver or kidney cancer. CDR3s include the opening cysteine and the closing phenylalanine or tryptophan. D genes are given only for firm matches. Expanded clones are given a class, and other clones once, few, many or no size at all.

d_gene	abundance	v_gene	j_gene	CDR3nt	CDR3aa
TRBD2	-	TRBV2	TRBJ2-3	TGTGCCAGCAGTGAATGGGGCGGGAGGGGTGCAGATACGCAGTATTTT	CASSEWGGRGADTQYF
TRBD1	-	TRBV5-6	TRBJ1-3	TGTGCCAGCAGCTTAAGGACAGGGGGAAACACCATATATTTT	CASSLRTGGNTIYF
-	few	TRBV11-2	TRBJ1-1	TGTGCCAGCAGCTTAGACGAGGGGATAAGGTCTTTCTTT	CASSLDEGIRSFF
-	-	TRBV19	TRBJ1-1	TGTGCCAGTAGCGGGACGCTGAACACTGAAGCTTTCTTT	CASSGTLNTEAFF
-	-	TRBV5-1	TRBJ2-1	TGCGCCAGCAGCCCTACCGTGGGACGGACCTACAATGAGCAGTTCTTC	CASSPTVGRTYNEQFF
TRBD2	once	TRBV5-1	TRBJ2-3	TGCGCCAGCAGCTTACTAGCGGGGGATAACACAGATACGCAGTATTTT	CASSLLAGDNTDTQYF
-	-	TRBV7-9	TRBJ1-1	TGTGCCAGCAGCTACCCGGGGGACGAGGAAGCTTTCTTT	CASSYPGDEEAFF
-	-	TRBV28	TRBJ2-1	TGTGCCAGCAGCATCATGGGGGCAGGGGAGAATGAGCAGTTCTTC	CASSIMGAGENEQFF
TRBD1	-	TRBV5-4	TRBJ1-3	TGTGCCAGCAGCAAGGGGGCTCCTGGAAACACCATATATTTT	CASSKGAPGNTIYF
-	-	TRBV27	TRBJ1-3	TGTGCCAGCAGTTCAGGGATCGGAAACACCATATATTTT	CASSSGIGNTIYF
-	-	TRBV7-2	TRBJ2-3	TGTGCCAGCAGCTTACAGGCTAGCGCCCCCACAGATACGCAGTATTTT	CASSLQASAPTDTQYF
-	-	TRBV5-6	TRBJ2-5	TGTGCCAGCAGCCAATTAGACAGGACAGAGACCCAGTACTTC	CASSQLDRTETQYF
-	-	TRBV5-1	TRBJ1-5	TGCGCCAGCAGCGCAGGGACGGACTATCAGCCCCAGCATTTT	CASSAGTDYQPQHF
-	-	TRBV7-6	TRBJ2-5	TGTGCCAGCAGCTTCCGTGGCGGGGGCTCCCAAGAGACCCAGTACTTC	CASSFRGGGSQETQYF
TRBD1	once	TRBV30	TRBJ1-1	TGTGCCTGGATCCGGGACAGGGGGCTTCGGAGACTGACTGAAGCTTTCTTT	CAWIRDRGLRRLTEAFF
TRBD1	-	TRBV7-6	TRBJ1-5	TGTGCCAGCAGCCGACAGGGTGGCAATCAGCCCCAGCATTTT	CASSRQGGNQPQHF
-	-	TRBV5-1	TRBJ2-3	TGCGCCAGCAGCTTGGTCTCGGGACTCCAGGGCCATGATACGCAGTATTTT	CASSLVSGLQGHDTQYF
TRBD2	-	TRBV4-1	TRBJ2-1	TGCGCCAGCAGCCCCATTCTAGAGCGGGAGCCAACTGAGCAGTTCTTC	CASSPILEREPTEQFF
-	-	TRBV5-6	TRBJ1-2	TGTGCCAGCAGCTTTGTCACAGCAAACTATGGCTACACCTTC	CASSFVTANYGYTF
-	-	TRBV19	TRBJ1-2	TGTGCCAGTAGTTCCCGGGGAATTGGTGGCTACACCTTC	CASSSRGIGGYTF
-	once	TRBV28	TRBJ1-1	TGTGCCAGCTCCGGACAGAACACTGAAGCTTTCTTT	CASSGQNTEAFF
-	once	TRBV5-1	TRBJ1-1	TGCGCCAGCATGCTGAACACTGAAGCTTTCTTT	CASMLNTEAFF
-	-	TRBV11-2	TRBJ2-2	TGTGCCAGCAGCATTCCTCTTCAGCACACCGGGGAGCTGTTTTTT	CASSIPLQHTGELFF
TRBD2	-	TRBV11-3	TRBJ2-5	TGTGCCAGCAGCCGAACGAGCGGGAGTAGAGAGACCCAGTACTTC	CASSRTSGSRETQYF
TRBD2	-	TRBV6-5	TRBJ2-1	TGTGCCAGCAGCCTAGCGGATCCTTTTCGCAATGAGCAGTTCTTC	CASSLADPFRNEQFF
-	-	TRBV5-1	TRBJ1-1	TGCGCCAGTCTATGGTTGAACACTGAAGCTTTCTTT	CASLWLNTEAFF
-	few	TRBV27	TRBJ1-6	TGTGCCAGCAGTTTATCAGGGAGAGGTAGTTCACCCCTCCACTTT	CASSLSGRGSSPLHF
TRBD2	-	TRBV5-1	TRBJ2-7	TGTGCCAGCAGCCTTGGACTAGCGGGAGAGCAGTACTTC	CASSLGLAGEQYF
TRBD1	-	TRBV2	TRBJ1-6	TGTGCCAGCAGTGCCATACAGGGGGCGGATTCACCCCTCCACTTT	CASSAIQGADSPLHF
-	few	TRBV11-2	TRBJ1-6	TGTGCCAGCAGCTTAAGCTCCTATAATTCACCCCTCCACTTT	CASSLSSYNSPLHF
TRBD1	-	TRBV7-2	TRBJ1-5	TGTGCCAGCAGCCCGACAGGGTTGCAGCCCCAGCATTTT	CASSPTGLQPQHF
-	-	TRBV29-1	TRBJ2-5	TGCAGCGCCTTTCTGGCAGCCCAAGAGACCCAGTACTTC	CSAFLAAQETQYF
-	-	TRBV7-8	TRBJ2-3	TGTGCCAGCGGGGTTAAGCAGACCACAGATACGCAGTATTTT	CASGVKQTTDTQYF
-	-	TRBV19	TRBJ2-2	TGTGCCAGTAGTGCCAAGGGGGCGCGGGGCACCGGGGAGCTGTTTTTT	CASSAKGARGTGELFF
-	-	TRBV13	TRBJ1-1	TGTGCCAGCAGCCTAACCAGGAGCGAGGGGACTGAAGCTTTCTTT	CASSLTRSEGTEAFF
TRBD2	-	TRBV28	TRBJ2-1	TGTGCCAGCAGCCCCCCGGTTGGGGCGGGAGCGGGGAACAATGAGCAGTTCTTC	CASSPPVGAGAGNNEQFF
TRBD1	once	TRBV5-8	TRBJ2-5	TGTGCCAGCAGCTTGGGGACAGGATACCAAGAGACCCAGTACTTC	CASSLGTGYQETQYF
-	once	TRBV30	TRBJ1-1	TGTGCCTGGAGTGTAGGGGTGGGAGCTTTCTTT	CAWSVGVGAFF
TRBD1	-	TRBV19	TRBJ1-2	TGTGCCACCAAACAGGGGCCCAACTATGGCTACACCTTC	CATKQGPNYGYTF
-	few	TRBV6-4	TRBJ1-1	TGTGCCAGCAGTGACTTTGGACATTCGGCCGAAGCTTTCTTT	CASSDFGHSAEAFF
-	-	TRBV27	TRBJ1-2	TGTGCCAGCAGTCAACAGCGAAACTATGGCTACACCTTC	CASSQQRNYGYTF
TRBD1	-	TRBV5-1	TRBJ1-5	TGCGCCAGCAGCCCAACAGGGGGTAGTCAGCCCCAGCATTTT	CASSPTGGSQPQHF
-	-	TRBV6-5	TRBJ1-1	TGTGCCAGCAGCCGGGGGCTAAACACTGAAGCTTTCTTT	CASSRGLNTEAFF
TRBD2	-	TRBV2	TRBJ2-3	TGTGCCAGCACCGTTAGCGGGATCGGCACAGATACGCAGTATTTT	CASTVSGIGTDTQYF
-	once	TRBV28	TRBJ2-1	TGTGCCAGCAGTTTACCACAGGTCGATGAGCAGTTCTTC	CASSLPQVDEQFF
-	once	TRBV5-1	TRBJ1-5	TGCGCCAGCAGCTCCACTCCCAATCAGCCCCAGCATTTT	CASSSTPNQPQHF
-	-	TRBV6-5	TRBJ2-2	TGTGCCAGCAGAGGGGTCGTCGGGGAGCTGTTTTTT	CASRGVVGELFF
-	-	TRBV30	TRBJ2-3	TGTGCCTGGAGTGTACCCCTCCGAGGGATTGGGACAGATACGCAGTATTTT	CAWSVPLRGIGTDTQYF
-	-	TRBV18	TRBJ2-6	TGTGCCAGCTCACCACAAGCTGCGGCCAACGTCCTGACTTTC	CASSPQAAANVLTF